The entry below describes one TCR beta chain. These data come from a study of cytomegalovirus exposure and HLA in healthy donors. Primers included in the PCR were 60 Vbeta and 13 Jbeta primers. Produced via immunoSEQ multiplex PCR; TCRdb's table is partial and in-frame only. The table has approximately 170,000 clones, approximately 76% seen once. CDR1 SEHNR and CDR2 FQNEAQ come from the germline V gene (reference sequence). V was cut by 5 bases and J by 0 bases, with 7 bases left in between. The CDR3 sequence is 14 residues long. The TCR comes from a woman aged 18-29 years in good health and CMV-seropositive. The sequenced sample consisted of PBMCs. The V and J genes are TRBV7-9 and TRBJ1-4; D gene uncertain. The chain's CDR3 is CASSATATNEKLFF. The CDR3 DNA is TGTGCCAGCAGCGCTACAGCAACTAATGAAAAACTGTTTTTT.